The rows below give T cell receptor beta chains drawn from one sample of a study of blood T cell repertoires in COVID-19. Only in-frame clones appear in the TCRdb table, and some are missing; sequencing was by immunoSEQ multiplex PCR. Of about 150,000 clones listed, around 87% are singletons. The specimen sequenced was PBMCs or T cells enriched from blood (not recorded which). These TCRs come from a woman between 40 and 55 years old who had been exposed to COVID-19. Each CDR3 is given with its conserved first and last residue. A D gene is named only where the DNA matches it firmly. The listing skips clone size in some rows; elsewhere it reads once, few, many or a size class.

size	J	V	D	CDR3	DNA
-	TRBJ1-5	TRBV5-1	-	CASSLGQVDQPQHF	TGCGCCAGCAGCTTGGGACAGGTAGATCAGCCCCAGCATTTT
few	TRBJ2-5	TRBV7-2	TRBD1	CASSQAPGQGIGGETQYF	TGTGCCAGCAGCCAAGCACCGGGACAGGGGATAGGAGGAGAGACCCAGTACTTC
-	TRBJ2-1	TRBV18	TRBD2	CASSPSSGRGFDEQFF	TGTGCCAGCTCACCTTCCAGCGGGAGGGGGTTCGATGAGCAGTTCTTC
-	TRBJ1-1	TRBV21-1	-	CASREGIKNTEAFF	TGTGCCAGCAGGGAGGGGATTAAGAACACTGAAGCTTTCTTT
once	TRBJ2-3	TRBV4-1	-	CASSRLDGPADTQYF	TGCGCCAGCAGCCGCCTGGATGGGCCCGCAGATACGCAGTATTTT
-	TRBJ2-5	TRBV5-4	-	CASSGRDTQETQYF	TGTGCCAGCAGCGGCCGGGACACCCAAGAGACCCAGTACTTC
-	TRBJ2-1	TRBV15	-	CATSITGTVNEQFF	TGTGCCACCAGCATTACGGGGACTGTAAATGAGCAGTTCTTC
-	TRBJ1-5	TRBV19	-	CASMLGANSNQPQHF	TGTGCCAGTATGTTGGGGGCTAATAGCAATCAGCCCCAGCATTTT
-	TRBJ1-5	TRBV2	-	CASSPRGARSQPQHF	TGTGCCAGCAGCCCCCGCGGGGCGAGGTCGCAGCCCCAGCATTTT
-	TRBJ2-2	TRBV15	-	CATSREFPQVNTGELFF	TGTGCCACCAGCAGAGAGTTCCCCCAGGTGAACACCGGGGAGCTGTTTTTT
-	TRBJ1-2	TRBV19	-	CASSIIGQGDYGYTF	TGTGCCAGTAGTATCATCGGGCAGGGCGACTATGGCTACACCTTC
-	TRBJ2-7	TRBV28	-	CASKGGHEQYF	TGTGCCAGCAAGGGAGGACACGAGCAGTACTTC
-	TRBJ2-7	TRBV21-1	-	CASIRDRRYEQYF	TGTGCCAGCATCAGGGACAGACGCTACGAGCAGTACTTC
-	TRBJ1-3	TRBV4-1	-	CASRQNAPNLISGNTIYF	TGCGCCAGCAGGCAAAACGCGCCCAACTTAATCTCTGGAAACACCATATATTTT
-	TRBJ1-6	TRBV14	-	CASSTRILRGSYNSPLHF	TGTGCCAGCAGCACTCGTATTCTCCGAGGCTCCTATAATTCACCCCTCCACTTT
-	TRBJ2-7	TRBV4-1	-	CASSQEDSVTYEQYF	TGCGCCAGCAGCCAAGAGGACAGTGTTACCTACGAGCAGTACTTC
-	TRBJ2-7	TRBV5-4	-	CASSLGAGTLAYEQYF	TGTGCCAGCAGCTTGGGGGCCGGGACTCTAGCCTACGAGCAGTACTTC
-	TRBJ1-2	TRBV4-2	-	CASSQALQEGYYGYTF	TGTGCCAGCAGCCAAGCTCTTCAGGAGGGGTACTATGGCTACACCTTC
-	TRBJ1-2	TRBV3-1/TRBV3-2	TRBD1	CASSQGAGARVGYTF	TGTGCCAGCAGTCAGGGGGCGGGGGCTAGGGTAGGCTACACCTTC
-	TRBJ1-2	TRBV25-1	-	CASSELATAGYTF	TGTGCCAGCAGTGAATTGGCGACAGCTGGCTACACCTTC
-	TRBJ1-2	TRBV6-1	-	CASSDRVGYGYTF	TGTGCCAGCAGTGACAGGGTTGGCTATGGCTACACCTTC
-	TRBJ2-5	TRBV9	TRBD1	CASSGGQWGETQYF	TGTGCCAGCAGCGGGGGACAGTGGGGAGAGACCCAGTACTTC
-	TRBJ2-5	TRBV4-3	-	CASSPTLGGVETQYF	TGCGCCAGCAGCCCCACCCTAGGGGGAGTAGAGACCCAGTACTTC
-	TRBJ2-1	TRBV6-5	TRBD2	CASSHLAETYNEQFF	TGTGCCAGCAGTCATCTAGCGGAAACCTACAATGAGCAGTTCTTC
-	TRBJ1-5	TRBV6-5	TRBD1	CASRTGTAQHEPQHF	TGTGCCAGTCGAACTGGGACAGCGCAGCATGAGCCCCAGCATTTT
-	TRBJ1-2	TRBV19	-	CASVLAGGNSYGYTF	TGTGCCAGTGTATTGGCGGGGGGAAACAGCTATGGCTACACCTTC
-	TRBJ1-4	TRBV3-1/TRBV3-2	-	CASSQKRPNEKLFF	TGTGCCAGCAGCCAAAAGCGGCCTAATGAAAAACTGTTTTTT
once	TRBJ1-3	TRBV4-3	-	CASSEDSGNTIYF	TGCGCCAGCAGCGAGGACAGTGGAAACACCATATATTTT
-	TRBJ2-7	TRBV6-2/TRBV6-3	TRBD1	CASSYSPRGQDSYEQYF	TGTGCCAGCAGTTACTCGCCCCGGGGACAGGACTCCTACGAGCAGTACTTC
-	TRBJ2-7	TRBV19	-	CASSNPQGYEQYF	TGTGCCAGTAGTAATCCTCAGGGCTACGAGCAGTACTTC
-	TRBJ1-2	TRBV27	-	CASSLQEGYGYTF	TGTGCCAGCAGTTTACAGGAAGGCTATGGCTACACCTTC
-	TRBJ2-1	TRBV7-3	-	CASSLNQRGEQFF	TGTGCCAGCAGCTTAAACCAGCGAGGTGAGCAGTTCTTC
-	TRBJ1-1	TRBV10-3	-	CAISAQGGNTEAFF	TGTGCCATCAGTGCCCAGGGCGGGAACACTGAAGCTTTCTTT
once	TRBJ2-3	TRBV9	TRBD2	CASSALAGGPDTQYF	TGTGCCAGCAGCGCCCTAGCGGGGGGGCCAGATACGCAGTATTTT
-	TRBJ1-1	TRBV11-2	-	CASSNRETEAFF	TGTGCCAGCAGCAACAGGGAGACTGAAGCTTTCTTT
-	TRBJ1-2	TRBV10-3	-	CAISESRDGGGYTF	TGTGCCATCAGTGAGTCTCGGGACGGGGGTGGCTACACCTTC
-	TRBJ1-1	TRBV5-1	TRBD1	CASSLVDRETEAFF	TGCGCCAGCAGCTTGGTCGACAGGGAAACTGAAGCTTTCTTT
-	TRBJ1-2	TRBV14	-	CASSQDRSNGYTF	TGTGCCAGCAGCCAAGACAGATCCAATGGCTACACCTTC
-	TRBJ1-2	TRBV28	-	CASTIGGDWNYGYTF	TGTGCCAGCACAATCGGAGGGGACTGGAACTATGGCTACACCTTC
-	TRBJ2-6	TRBV24-1	-	CATKDIISGANVLTF	TGTGCCACCAAGGACATTATATCTGGGGCCAACGTCCTGACTTTC
-	TRBJ2-1	TRBV4-2	-	CASSQEGAGARNEQFF	TGTGCCAGCAGCCAAGAAGGGGCGGGGGCGAGGAATGAGCAGTTCTTC
-	TRBJ2-3	TRBV5-1	TRBD2	CASSLAGGRADTQYF	TGCGCCAGCAGCTTGGCCGGAGGGAGGGCAGATACGCAGTATTTT